This TCR beta chain is drawn from a study of blood T cell repertoires in COVID-19. The study drew participants aged about 18 to 95 years from approximately 23 US areas. Self-reported history from a screening survey and questionnaire set each donor's cohort. The assay was immunoSEQ multiplex PCR, and TCRdb's table has in-frame clones only and misses some. The sample contains fewer than 300,000 clones, approximately 82% of which appear only once. Trimming took 4 bases from V and 2 from J; bases not matched to a gene: 5. CDR1 and CDR2 (germline): MGHRA, YSYEKL. The CDR3 runs to 15 residues. Sequencing was performed on PBMCs or T cells enriched from blood (not recorded which). The source of this sequence is a middle-aged man who had been exposed to COVID-19. The chain combines TRBV4-1 with TRBJ2-7, with 10 bases fitting TRBD1. CDR3 protein: CASSLGQGYAYEQYF. In nucleotides, the CDR3 is TGCGCCAGCAGCCTGGGACAGGGGTACGCCTACGAGCAGTACTTC.